The entry below describes one T cell receptor (beta chain). The antigen is not known. Time point here: longitudinal time-point 3. This specimen comes from a study of neurological immune-mediated disorders. The study's findings and limits: Falling below healthy controls, multiple sclerosis showed the least TCR clonal expansion, while HTLV-1-associated myelopathy showed the most.

The cDNA was generated through 5'RACE incorporating 10-nucleotide random UMIs. One entry per CDR3 protein results from TCRdb running MiXCR on the 5' RACE reads. The sample has 84,000 or so distinct CDR3 sequences; about 4% are singletons. The CDR3 is 16 residues long. V was clipped by 1 base and J by 0 bases, with 13 bases between them. Germline loops: CDR1 DFQATT, CDR2 SNEGSKA (reference sequence). The sequence came from a woman aged 55-69 years with multiple sclerosis. The sequenced sample was PBMCs. The V call is TRBV20-1, the J call TRBJ2-1; D is perhaps TRBD2 (5 bases). The chain's CDR3 is CSARGAGVGSYNEQFF. The CDR3 nucleotides read TGCAGTGCTAGAGGCGCCGGGGTAGGCTCCTACAATGAGCAGTTCTTC.